What follows are 17 T cell receptor beta chains derived from one specimen sequenced in a study of shared clonotypes between healthy human individuals. Sequencing was performed with immunoSEQ multiplex PCR; in TCRdb, only in-frame clones are kept and a portion is missing. The sample includes under 700,000 clones, roughly 95% of them seen just once. Terminally differentiated effector memory CD45RA+ cells were left out of the naive CD8 fraction, which was CD45RO-negative and positively selected for CCR7. The sequencing sample was made of naive CD8+ T cells sorted from blood. The source of these receptors is a woman under 40 in good health.

The chain is built from TRBV4-1 and TRBJ2-3; a weak D match, TRBD2 (6 bases). CDR1 MGHRA and CDR2 YSYEKL come from the germline V gene. V dropped 2 bases and J dropped 6 bases, with 9 bases sitting between them. CDR3 length: 13 residues. CDR3 DNA: TGCGCCAGCAGCCAATGGAGCGGGGATACGCAGTATTTT. Translation: CASSQWSGDTQYF.

The chain employs TRBV28 and TRBJ1-2, with D perhaps TRBD1 (5 bases). The CDR3 extends over 16 amino acids. Trimming removed 5 bases at V and 4 bases at J, with 20 bases between. Germline V gene sequence: CDR1 MDHEN, CDR2 SYDVKM. CDR3 amino acids: CASSPPLAGGPYGYTF. CDR3 nucleotides: TGTGCCAGCAGTCCTCCCCTCGCTGGGGGACCCTATGGCTACACCTTC.

This clone was seen only a few times. V usage is TRBV10-3 and J usage is TRBJ2-7; no firm D call. Germline CDR1 is ENHRY and CDR2 is SYGVKD. This CDR3 spans 12 amino acids. V lost 10 bases and J 3 bases, leaving 13 bases between the germline ends. CDR3 region: CATSLPSYEQYF. CDR3 nucleotide sequence: TGTGCCACCTCACTGCCCAGCTACGAGCAGTACTTC.

V usage is TRBV28 and J usage is TRBJ2-7, with 7 bases lining up with TRBD2. The CDR3 totals 14 residues. Per germline, CDR1 MDHEN and CDR2 SYDVKM. With V trimmed by 4 bases and J by 0 bases, 3 bases remained unmatched. The CDR3 sequence: CASSSGGSSYEQYF. The CDR3 coding sequence is TGTGCCAGCAGTTCGGGCGGGAGCTCCTACGAGCAGTACTTC.

The sample holds one count of this clone. V is TRBV6-5 and J is TRBJ2-7, with unresolved D. CDR3 length: 12 residues. Germline V CDR1 and CDR2: MNHEY, SVGAGI. V shed 8 bases and J shed 0 bases, with 8 bases lying between them. This CDR3 is CASSSYSYEQYF. Here the CDR3 DNA reads TGTGCCAGCTCCTCTTACTCCTACGAGCAGTACTTC.

The gene calls are TRBV5-6 and TRBJ2-7, with D tentatively TRBD1 (6 bases). V lost 4 bases and J 2 bases, leaving 19 bases between the germline ends. The CDR3 is 16 amino acids. Looked up from germline, CDR1 is SGHDT and CDR2 is YYEEEE. The CDR3 spells CASSGIDRLGPYEQYF. The CDR3 nucleotides are TGTGCCAGCAGCGGGATCGACAGGCTAGGGCCCTACGAGCAGTACTTC. Full variable domain (missing parts from reference TRBV5-6 and TRBJ2-7): DAGVTQSPTHLIKTRGQQVTLRCSPKSGHDTVSWYQQALGQGPQFIFQYYEEEERQRGNFPDRFSGHQFPNYSSELNVNALLLGDSALYLCASSGIDRLGPYEQYFGPGTRLTVT.

CDR3 residues: CASSSGTSSYNEQFF. The DNA of the CDR3 is TGTGCCAGCAGCTCGGGGACTAGCTCCTACAATGAGCAGTTCTTC. This chain joins TRBV9 and TRBJ2-1; 8 bases match TRBD2. V gave up 4 bases and J gave up 0 bases; unmatched junction bases: 3. CDR1 SGDLS and CDR2 YYNGEE come from the germline V gene. The CDR3 length is 15 residues.

This chain links TRBV4-1 with TRBJ2-7, with 8 bases identical to TRBD1. The CDR3 loop spans 16 amino acids. Germline values: CDR1 MGHRA, CDR2 YSYEKL. V shed 0 bases and J 0 bases; nucleotides not matched to a gene: 4. This chain's CDR3 is CASSQDPGGSSYEQYF. The DNA of the CDR3 is TGCGCCAGCAGCCAAGATCCAGGGGGCAGCTCCTACGAGCAGTACTTC.

This rearrangement joins TRBV19 to TRBJ2-7; D unresolved. Trimming stripped 2 bases from V and 1 base from J, with 15 bases between. The CDR3 spans 16 residues. CDR1 LNHDA and CDR2 SQIVND come from the germline V gene (reference sequence). CDR3 amino acids: CASSIFHGLASYEQYF. The CDR3 bases are TGTGCCAGTAGTATATTTCATGGCCTTGCTTCCTACGAGCAGTACTTC.

In this sample, this clone turned up a few times. The sample carries other DNA sequences with the same CDR3. The chain carries TRBV10-2 and TRBJ1-1; D gene ambiguous. Germline lookup yields CDR1 WSHSY and CDR2 SAAADI. This CDR3 has 11 amino acids. V lost 9 bases and J 5 bases, leaving 10 bases between the germline ends. The CDR3 DNA is TGCGCCAGTTCGCCTGGGACTGAAGCTTTCTTT. Its protein is CASSPGTEAFF.

This clone is a singleton in its sample. V and J are TRBV28 and TRBJ1-4, with 9 bases aligning to TRBD1. Trimming removed 2 bases from V and 6 bases from J; junction bases left unmatched: 1. This CDR3 has 14 residues. The germline V gene encodes CDR1 MDHEN and CDR2 SYDVKM. DNA for the CDR3: TGTGCCAGCAGTTTAGGGACAGGGTATGAAAAACTGTTTTTT. This sequence encodes CASSLGTGYEKLFF.

The V and J genes are TRBV27 and TRBJ1-4; D gene unclear. V lost 2 bases and J lost 5, with 12 bases in between. CDR3 length equals 15 residues. CDR1 is MNHEY, CDR2 SMNVEV, per germline (reference sequence). DNA for the CDR3: TGTGCCAGCAGTTTAAGCCTGGGATTAAATGAAAAACTGTTTTTT. This gives the protein CASSLSLGLNEKLFF.

This rearrangement joins TRBV6-5 to TRBJ2-7, with D uncertain. The CDR3 covers 15 residues. Germline lookup yields CDR1 MNHEY and CDR2 SVGAGI. Trimming shortened V by 5 bases and J by 3 bases, and 17 bases separated the two germline ends. This CDR3 is CASSHHGNDIYEQYF. CDR3 bases: TGTGCCAGCAGTCACCACGGAAATGATATCTACGAGCAGTACTTC.

This chain connects TRBV6-5 to TRBJ2-7; weak D call: TRBD2 (6 bases). With 6 bases removed from V and 2 bases from J, the gap between germline ends came to 11 bases. The germline gives CDR1 MNHEY, CDR2 SVGAGI. The CDR3 runs to 13 residues. The CDR3 is CASRFGSTYEQYF. CDR3 nucleotides: TGTGCCAGCAGGTTCGGGAGTACCTACGAGCAGTACTTC.

The chain has TRBV4-1 and TRBJ1-3; D is unresolved. Germline V gene data show CDR1 as MGHRA and CDR2 as YSYEKL. This CDR3 is built from 13 residues. With 3 bases removed from V and 1 base from J, the gap between germline ends came to 4 bases. In DNA form, the CDR3 reads TGCGCCAGCAGCCAGCTTTCTGGAAACACCATATATTTT. As protein: CASSQLSGNTIYF.

This sequence joins TRBV29-1 and TRBJ2-2, with 10 bases matching TRBD2. This CDR3 spans 15 amino acids. CDR1 is SQVTM and CDR2 is ANQGSEA in the germline V gene. Unmatched junction bases numbered 8, after V lost 3 bases and J lost 7 bases. The CDR3 DNA reads TGCAGCGTTGATAAGCGGGAGGGATCGGGCGGGGAGCTGTTTTTT. Its translation is CSVDKREGSGGELFF.

The chain recombines TRBV6-6 with TRBJ2-7, with D tentatively TRBD1 (6 bases). The CDR3 runs to 13 residues. V lost 8 bases to trimming and J lost 2 bases, with 13 bases between them. The V gene's germline CDR1 is MNHNY and CDR2 SVGAGI (reference sequence). CDR3 in DNA: TGTGCCAGCTCATCAGGGGAGACCTACGAGCAGTACTTC. Protein: CASSSGETYEQYF.